The clone carrying this TCR beta chain was seen just once. The data are from a study of blood T cell repertoires in COVID-19. For the study at large: PBMCs, B-cell-depleted T cells, or T cells were the source of the cDNA or gDNA that made up the material.

Measured with immunoSEQ multiplex PCR; TCRdb has only the in-frame clones, and not every one. The table includes around 280,000 clones, 75% to 90% detected once. Enrolled through a virtual design, the participants were between about 18 and 100 years of age and came from about two dozen US areas. Donors were grouped by their self-reported clinical history. Cohort 3 donors were reported recovered after two negative PCRs, clearance, or symptom resolution. The CDR3 extends over 15 amino acids. Germline V lookup: CDR1 SGHVS, CDR2 FQNEAQ. V gave up 5 bases and J gave up 0 bases; unmatched junction bases: 5.

The chain uses TRBV7-8 and TRBJ1-2, with 8 bases fitting TRBD1. This TCR was recovered from a woman between 40 and 55 years old who had recovered from COVID-19. Sequenced sample: PBMCs or T cells enriched from blood (not recorded which). CDR3 in DNA: TGTGCCAGCAGCCCCGGACAGGGAGCTAACTATGGCTACACCTTC. Translating it yields CASSPGQGANYGYTF.